The following is a T cell receptor beta chain sequence with its context. Its antigen remains unidentified. The table came from immunoSEQ multiplex PCR; TCRdb's copy has only in-frame clones and leaves some out. The sample lists a few thousand clones, roughly 80% seen once, with approximately 12% in the top ten. Histologic diagnosis was independently verified by two lung pathologists. The data stem from a study of immune evolution from preneoplasia to lung adenocarcinoma. The germline CDR1 and CDR2 sequences are MNHGY and SVAAGI. The CDR3 contains 14 residues. J gave up 2 bases and V 7 bases, and 7 bases lay outside the gene matches. General study findings and limits: Top clone frequencies peaked in normal lung, apparently declining through invasive adenocarcinoma. Clonality was highest in normal lung, lower in later-stage lesions apparently.

The genes are TRBV6-9 and TRBJ2-7; 8 nucleotides match TRBD1. The TCR originated in a person aged 50-70 years with lung adenocarcinoma. The material sequenced was FFPE normal lung tissue adjacent to the tumor. The CDR3, as DNA: TGTGCCAGCACAAACGACAGGGGACCCTACGAGCAGTACTTC. It translates to CASTNDRGPYEQYF.